Sequencing of this T cell receptor beta chain was carried out in a study of read filtering for tumor transcriptome and immune sequencing. For the study at large: 8 or 9 patients were R-ISS I, 16 were R-ISS II, more than five were R-ISS III.

The CDR3 consists of 14 residues. Germline-derived CDR1 and CDR2 are MGHRA and YSYEKL. The ends lost 1 base at V and 2 bases at J; junction bases unmatched: 2. This library used around 400 ng RNA and molecular barcoded adaptors spanning alpha/delta and beta/gamma chains. TCRdb itself ran the reads through MiXCR, one entry per CDR3 protein. The sample holds roughly 90,000 distinct CDR3 sequences, roughly 12% seen once. This clonotype was detected many times. This rearrangement joins TRBV4-1 to TRBJ2-7, with 7 positions matching TRBD1. This receptor was identified in a donor at least 40 years old with multiple myeloma. The sequenced material came from a population of CD138-negative cells sorted from bone marrow. CDR3 region: CASSQGGQAYEQYF. Here the CDR3 DNA reads TGCGCCAGCAGCCAAGGTGGACAGGCCTACGAGCAGTACTTC.